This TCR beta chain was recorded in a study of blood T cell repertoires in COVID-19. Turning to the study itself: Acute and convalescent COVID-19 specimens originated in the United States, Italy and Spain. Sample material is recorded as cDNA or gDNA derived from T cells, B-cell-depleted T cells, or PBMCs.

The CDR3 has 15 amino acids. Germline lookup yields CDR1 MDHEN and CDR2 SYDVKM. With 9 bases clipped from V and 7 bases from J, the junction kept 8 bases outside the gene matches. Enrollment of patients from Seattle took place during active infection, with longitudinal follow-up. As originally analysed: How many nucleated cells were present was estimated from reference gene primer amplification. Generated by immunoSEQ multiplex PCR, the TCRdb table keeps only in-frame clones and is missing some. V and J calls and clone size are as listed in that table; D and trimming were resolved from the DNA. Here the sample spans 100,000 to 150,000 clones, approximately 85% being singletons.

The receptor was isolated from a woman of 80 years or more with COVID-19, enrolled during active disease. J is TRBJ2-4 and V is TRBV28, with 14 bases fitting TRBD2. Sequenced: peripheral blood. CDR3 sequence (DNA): TGTGCCAGTGGGACTAGCGGGAGCTGGGTCAACATTCAGTACTTC. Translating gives CASGTSGSWVNIQYF.